Each of the 28 T cell receptor beta chains below was sequenced from the same sample in a study of T cells in Graves' hyperthyroidism and ophthalmopathy. The investigators amplified TCR beta CDR3 regions from RNA transcripts. TCR CDR3 regions were first amplified by RT-PCR with HTBI primers. Each CDR3 protein is one row after TCRdb ran MiXCR on the multiplex PCR reads. In the table there are roughly 290,000 distinct CDR3 sequences, roughly an eighth of which are singletons. The sample taken for sequencing was blood. The origin of the receptors is a woman aged 40 to 49 with Graves' hyperthyroidism.

This clonotype was observed many times. The chain couples TRBV7-2 to TRBJ2-1; possible D gene TRBD2, 7 bases. The V end was cut by 1 base, the J end by 6 bases, with 16 bases between. The V gene's germline CDR1 is SGHTA and CDR2 FQGNSA. The CDR3 has 16 residues. The CDR3 spells CASSLVGAGVGNEQFF. CDR3 nucleotide sequence: TGTGCCAGCAGCTTAGTGGGGGCGGGAGTGGGCAATGAGCAGTTCTTC.

The chain employs TRBV5-1 and TRBJ2-4; TRBD2 matches at 11 bases. The CDR3 is 19 amino acids. Germline V gives CDR1 SGHRS, CDR2 YFSETQ. With 0 bases clipped from V and 0 bases from J, the junction kept 8 bases outside the gene matches. The CDR3 reads CASSLGLAGTHLAKNIQYF. The CDR3 nucleotides read TGCGCCAGCAGCTTGGGACTAGCGGGGACCCACCTAGCCAAAAACATTCAGTACTTC.

This clonotype came up many times. The chain employs TRBV28 and TRBJ1-2; TRBD1 might be the D (6 bases). This CDR3 is built from 14 residues. Per germline, CDR1 MDHEN and CDR2 SYDVKM. Trimming shortened V by 7 bases and J by 2 bases, and 14 bases separated the two germline ends. In nucleotides, the CDR3 is TGTGCCAGCACCGGGACACTCTTGAACTATGGCTACACCTTC. Its protein is CASTGTLLNYGYTF.

The table lists this clonotype with many counts. CDR3 DNA: TGTGCCAGTAGTAAGCGGGAGTGGGGCAATGAGCAGTTCTTC. Its translation: CASSKREWGNEQFF. J is TRBJ2-1 and V is TRBV19, with 8 bases fitting TRBD2. The junction had 5 bases not matched to a gene; V was cut back by 4 bases and J by 6 bases. This CDR3 is 14 amino acids long. CDR1 is LNHDA, CDR2 SQIVND, per germline (reference sequence).

Many counts were recorded for this clonotype. The chain recombines TRBV20-1 with TRBJ2-5; TRBD2 matches at 7 bases. The ends lost 8 bases at V and 5 bases at J; junction bases unmatched: 8. Germline V gene sequence: CDR1 DFQATT, CDR2 SNEGSKA (reference sequence). The CDR3 runs 12 residues. The CDR3 region has the DNA TGCAGTTTAAGCAGGGAGGGCGAGACCCAGTACTTC. This gives the protein CSLSREGETQYF.

This clonotype showed up many times. The chain joins TRBV20-1 to TRBJ2-3; D remains ambiguous. The germline gives CDR1 DFQATT, CDR2 SNEGSKA (reference sequence). The CDR3 is made up of 14 amino acids. The V end was cut by 0 bases, the J end by 4 bases, with 11 bases between. CDR3 nucleotides: TGCAGTGCTAGAGATTGGAGTCGGGCAGATACGCAGTATTTT. The encoded protein is CSARDWSRADTQYF.

This clonotype has ten or more counts. The DNA of the CDR3 is TGTGCCAGCTCGGCGGCGGCCGTCTATGGCTACACCTTC. This gives the protein CASSAAAVYGYTF. V and J are TRBV28 and TRBJ1-2; D remains unclear. The CDR3 has 13 residues. Looked up from germline, CDR1 is MDHEN and CDR2 is SYDVKM. V was trimmed by 8 bases and J by 4 bases, leaving 14 bases between them.

There are a few counts of this clonotype. The chain links TRBV5-1 to TRBJ2-3, with D unclear. Germline loops: CDR1 SGHRS, CDR2 YFSETQ. The CDR3 is 12 residues long. Between the trimmed V and J ends, which lost 9 bases and 0 bases, there was a span of 8 bases. CDR3: CANVTSTDTQYF. CDR3 nucleotides: TGCGCCAACGTGACAAGCACAGATACGCAGTATTTT.

The V call is TRBV3-1, the J call TRBJ1-1, with a tentative D call TRBD1 (5 bases). The germline V gene encodes CDR1 LGHDT and CDR2 YNNKEL (reference sequence). The CDR3 loop spans 15 amino acids. Between the trimmed V and J ends, which lost 5 bases and 0 bases, there was a span of 13 bases. The CDR3 region has the DNA TGTGCCAGCAGCTGGGGGGGACTGATGAACACTGAAGCTTTCTTT. This translates into CASSWGGLMNTEAFF.

This clonotype showed up many times. The rearrangement links TRBV28 to TRBJ2-7; the D gene could be TRBD1 or TRBD2 (5 bases each). The CDR3 has 12 residues. Germline V lookup: CDR1 MDHEN, CDR2 SYDVKM. The V gene lost 2 bases and the J gene lost 6 bases, with 8 bases spanning the gap. The CDR3 DNA follows: TGTGCCAGCAGTTTAGAGAGGGGCGAGCAGTACTTC. Translated, it gives CASSLERGEQYF.

This clonotype was found many times. J is TRBJ2-7 and V is TRBV6-1; D gene ambiguous. Per germline, CDR1 MNHNS and CDR2 SASEGT. CDR3 length equals 15 residues. The ends were cut back, 7 bases at V and 0 bases at J, with 16 bases in the middle. The chain's CDR3 is CASKTLDGSSYEQYF. The CDR3 DNA sequence: TGTGCCAGCAAGACTTTGGACGGAAGCTCCTACGAGCAGTACTTC.

In its sample, this clonotype was seen many times. The J gene is TRBJ2-7, the V gene TRBV7-9; D tentatively reads TRBD1 or TRBD2 (5 bases each). The V and J ends lost 1 base and 2 bases respectively, with 21 bases between them. In germline, CDR1 is SEHNR, CDR2 FQNEAQ (reference sequence). This CDR3 has 18 amino acids. The CDR3 coding sequence is TGTGCCAGCAGCTTAGTAACGGGTTTAGGGGAGTGGGCCTACGAGCAGTACTTC. Translating it yields CASSLVTGLGEWAYEQYF.

The chain combines TRBV20-1 with TRBJ1-5; unclear D gene. The CDR3 has 14 amino acids. V lost 0 bases and J lost 9, with 15 bases in between. Germline V gives CDR1 DFQATT, CDR2 SNEGSKA (reference sequence). CDR3 in amino acids: CSARDYSGRGPQHF. The CDR3 DNA reads as TGCAGTGCTAGAGATTATTCGGGCCGGGGGCCCCAGCATTTT.

In the case of this clonotype: At one of its ends the junction is not consistent with the germline gene, which may arise from a read error. The rearrangement joins TRBV7-2 to TRBJ2-3; D unresolved. The CDR3 totals 13 residues. CDR1 is SGHTA, CDR2 FQGNSA, per germline. The CDR3 DNA sequence: TGTGACAGCAGTCCGGACGGGACAGATACGCAGTATTTT. It specifies CDSSPDGTDTQYF.

This clonotype has at least ten counts. The germline gene is not matched at one end of the junction; a read error may be the cause. This sequence joins TRBV27 and TRBJ2-3; 10 nucleotides line up with TRBD2. The CDR3 sequence is 20 residues long. In germline, CDR1 is MNHEY, CDR2 SMNVEV (reference sequence). Written as DNA, the CDR3 is TGTACCAGCAGCCAAAGGGCCCCGGCCCTAGCGGGAGTAGTTACAGATACGCAGTATTTT. It is translated as CTSSQRAPALAGVVTDTQYF.

Only a few counts were recorded for this clonotype. V gene TRBV28 combines with J gene TRBJ1-6; no firm D call. The CDR3 totals 12 residues. V was trimmed by 6 bases and J by 16 bases, leaving 16 bases between them. Germline V gene sequence: CDR1 MDHEN, CDR2 SYDVKM. The CDR3 region is CASSESSRTLHF. CDR3 coding DNA: TGTGCCAGCAGCGAATCTTCACGTACTCTCCACTTT.

This clonotype was recorded at least ten times. For the CDR3, the DNA is TGTGCCAGCAGTAGGGACGGACTTTCTTTTAACTATGGCTACACCTTC. This sequence encodes CASSRDGLSFNYGYTF. The chain joins TRBV6-1 to TRBJ1-2; the D gene is possibly TRBD1 (5 bases). Trimming took 5 bases from V and 1 from J, leaving 17 bases between them. The CDR3 is made up of 16 amino acids. Germline CDR1 MNHNS, CDR2 SASEGT.

As regards this clonotype: A much larger clone lies a single base off, so this may be a read error. The V and J genes are TRBV3-1 and TRBJ1-1; D remains unclear. V lost 5 bases to trimming and J lost 9 bases, with 13 bases between them. The CDR3 totals 12 residues. Germline V lookup: CDR1 LGHDT, CDR2 YNNKEL (reference sequence). The DNA for the CDR3 is TGTGCCAGCAGCACCCGCGACGGAAAAGCTTTCTTT. Translating it yields CASSTRDGKAFF.

This clonotype was counted ten times or more. V is TRBV28 and J is TRBJ2-3, with 9 bases identical to TRBD1. This CDR3 is built from 17 residues. The junction had 14 bases not matched to a gene; V was cut back by 6 bases and J by 4 bases. CDR1 is MDHEN, CDR2 SYDVKM, per germline. This CDR3 is CASSTIVGTGLADTQYF. The CDR3 nucleotides read TGTGCCAGCAGCACCATTGTTGGGACAGGGTTGGCAGATACGCAGTATTTT.

This clonotype was seen at least ten times. The CDR3 loop is CASSSPHRRRDNEQFF. CDR3 coding DNA: TGTGCCAGCAGTTCCCCCCACAGGAGGCGTGACAATGAGCAGTTCTTC. V and J are TRBV27 and TRBJ2-1; either TRBD1 or TRBD2 may supply D (5 bases each). V was shortened by 4 bases and J by 5 bases, with 18 bases between the two germline ends. The CDR3 totals 16 residues. The V gene's germline CDR1 is MNHEY and CDR2 SMNVEV (reference sequence).

The J gene is TRBJ2-1, the V gene TRBV2, with D tentatively TRBD1 (5 bases). The CDR3 contains 17 residues. Germline-derived CDR1 and CDR2 are SNHLY and FYNNEI. V was clipped by 8 bases and J by 3 bases, with 23 bases between them. Here the CDR3 reads CASSPRVVLQDYNEQFF. The CDR3 nucleotides read TGTGCCAGCTCACCCAGGGTGGTGCTACAGGACTACAATGAGCAGTTCTTC.

This clonotype was seen ten or more times. CDR3 sequence (DNA): TGTGCCTGGAGACCAGGTGTCAATTCACCCCTCCACTTT. It yields the protein CAWRPGVNSPLHF. The chain carries TRBV30 and TRBJ1-6; D ambiguous. Per germline, CDR1 GTSNPN and CDR2 SVGIG (reference sequence). CDR3 size: 13 residues. Trimming took 3 bases from V and 7 from J, leaving 10 bases between them.

This clonotype was counted many times. This rearrangement joins TRBV7-2 to TRBJ2-7, with 11 bases lining up with TRBD2. Germline values: CDR1 SGHTA, CDR2 FQGNSA. CDR3 length: 16 residues. Germline trimming cut 1 base from V and 3 bases from J; bases unmatched to any gene: 5. Here the CDR3 reads CASSLVSGRDIYEQYF. Here the CDR3 DNA reads TGTGCCAGCAGCTTAGTTAGCGGGAGGGATATCTACGAGCAGTACTTC.

The table lists this clonotype with a few counts. This chain connects TRBV6-4 to TRBJ2-2, with 9 positions matching TRBD2. V lost 1 base to trimming and J lost 4 bases; unmatched junction nucleotides: 10. The CDR3 consists of 18 residues. Germline lookup yields CDR1 MRHNA and CDR2 SNTAGT. As DNA, the CDR3 is TGTGCCAGCAGTGACTTACCCCCGGAGCGGGAGGCCACCGGGGAGCTGTTTTTT. This translates into CASSDLPPEREATGELFF.

This clonotype showed up many times. The chain joins TRBV7-8 to TRBJ1-2; no clear D gene. The germline V gene has CDR1 SGHVS and CDR2 FQNEAQ. V was pared by 3 bases and J by 7 bases, with 12 bases between. The CDR3 consists of 13 residues. The CDR3 loop reads CASSFLWEGGYTF. In DNA, the CDR3 is TGTGCCAGCAGCTTCCTCTGGGAGGGTGGCTACACCTTC.

Ten or more counts support this clonotype. CDR3 sequence (DNA): TGCAGTGCTTCACAGGGGGCCGCTGAAGCTTTCTTT. This codes for CSASQGAAEAFF. The V call is TRBV20-1, the J call TRBJ1-1; TRBD1 matches 9 bases. With V trimmed by 5 bases and J by 6 bases, 4 bases remained unmatched. Germline CDR1 is DFQATT and CDR2 is SNEGSKA (reference sequence). CDR3 length: 12 amino acids.

Many counts were recorded for this clonotype. V gene TRBV29-1 combines with J gene TRBJ1-5; D gene uncertain. The germline gives CDR1 SQVTM, CDR2 ANQGSEA. CDR3 length: 18 amino acids. Trimming shortened V by 1 base and J by 5 bases, and 24 bases separated the two germline ends. This chain's CDR3 is CSVEGPLIGRVFHQPQHF. For the CDR3, the DNA is TGCAGCGTTGAAGGACCCCTAATCGGACGGGTCTTCCATCAGCCCCAGCATTTT. Looking up the rest from reference TRBV29-1 and TRBJ1-5 gives the full variable domain: SAVISQKPSRDICQRGTSLTIQCQVDSQVTMMFWYRQQPGQSLTLIATANQGSEATYESGFVIDKFPISRPNLTFSTLTVSNMSPEDSSIYLCSVEGPLIGRVFHQPQHFGDGTRLSIL.

This clonotype was recorded many times. This sequence joins TRBV6-1 and TRBJ1-1; D unresolved. Deletions cut 7 bases from V and 6 bases from J, with 15 bases between. Germline loops: CDR1 MNHNS, CDR2 SASEGT. The CDR3 runs to 13 residues. The DNA for the CDR3 is TGTGCCAGCACTTCATGGAGGAATCCTGAAGCTTTCTTT. Translation gives CASTSWRNPEAFF.